The T cell receptor (beta chain) under discussion was sequenced for a study of cytomegalovirus exposure and HLA in healthy donors. The germline V gene has CDR1 SGHTA and CDR2 FQGNSA. Between the trimmed V and J ends, which lost 4 bases and 5 bases, there was a span of 9 bases. This CDR3 is built from 13 residues. The PCR made use of 60 Vbeta and 13 Jbeta primers. Method: immunoSEQ multiplex PCR; TCRdb's copy keeps in-frame clones and lacks some. The sample has about 270,000 clones; roughly 90% are singletons. Sequenced: PBMCs. This TCR derives from a man in his forties in good health and CMV-seropositive. The chain couples TRBV7-2 to TRBJ1-5; tentatively, D is TRBD1 (6 bases). CDR3 in amino acids: CASSSGQYQPQHF. CDR3 nucleotide sequence: TGTGCCAGCAGCTCGGGACAATATCAGCCCCAGCATTTT.